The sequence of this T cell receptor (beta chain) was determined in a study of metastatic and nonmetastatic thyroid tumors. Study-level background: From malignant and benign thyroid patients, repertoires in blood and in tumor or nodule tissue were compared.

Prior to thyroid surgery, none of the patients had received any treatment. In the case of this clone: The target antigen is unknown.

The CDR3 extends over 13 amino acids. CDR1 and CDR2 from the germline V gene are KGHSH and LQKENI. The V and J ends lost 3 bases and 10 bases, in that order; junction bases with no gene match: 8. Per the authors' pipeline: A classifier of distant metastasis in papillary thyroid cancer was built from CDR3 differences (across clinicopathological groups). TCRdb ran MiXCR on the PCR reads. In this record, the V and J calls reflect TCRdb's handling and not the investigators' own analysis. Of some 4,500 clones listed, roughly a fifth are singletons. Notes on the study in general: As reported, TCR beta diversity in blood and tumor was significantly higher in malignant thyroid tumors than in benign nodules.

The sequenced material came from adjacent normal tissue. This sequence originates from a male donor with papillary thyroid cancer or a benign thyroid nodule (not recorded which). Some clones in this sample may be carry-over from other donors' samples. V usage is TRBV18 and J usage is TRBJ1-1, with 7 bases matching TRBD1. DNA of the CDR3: TGTGCCAGCTCACCGACAGGGAACACAGGAGCTTTCTTT. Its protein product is CASSPTGNTGAFF.